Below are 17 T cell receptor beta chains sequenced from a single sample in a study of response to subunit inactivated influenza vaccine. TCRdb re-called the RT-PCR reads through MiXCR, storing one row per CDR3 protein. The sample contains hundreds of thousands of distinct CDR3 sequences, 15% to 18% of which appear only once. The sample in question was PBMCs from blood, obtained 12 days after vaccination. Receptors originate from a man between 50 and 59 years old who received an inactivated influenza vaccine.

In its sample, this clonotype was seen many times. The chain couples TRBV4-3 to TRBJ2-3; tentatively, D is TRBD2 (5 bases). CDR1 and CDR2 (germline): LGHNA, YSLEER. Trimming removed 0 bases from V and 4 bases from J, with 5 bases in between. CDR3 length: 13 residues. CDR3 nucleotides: TGCGCCAGCAGCCAAGAGAGGGCAGATACGCAGTATTTT. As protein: CASSQERADTQYF.

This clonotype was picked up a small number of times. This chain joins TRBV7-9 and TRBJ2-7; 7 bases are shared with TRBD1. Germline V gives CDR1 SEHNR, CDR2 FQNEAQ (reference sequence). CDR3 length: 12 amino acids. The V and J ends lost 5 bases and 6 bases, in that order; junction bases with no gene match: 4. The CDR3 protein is CASSLDRSEQYF. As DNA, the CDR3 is TGTGCCAGCAGCCTGGACAGGAGCGAGCAGTACTTC. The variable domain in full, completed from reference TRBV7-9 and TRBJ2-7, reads DTGVSQNPRHKITKRGQNVTFRCDPISEHNRLYWYRQTLGQGPEFLTYFQNEAQLEKSRLLSDRFSAERPKGSFSTLEIQRTEQGDSAMYLCASSLDRSEQYFGPGTRLTVT.

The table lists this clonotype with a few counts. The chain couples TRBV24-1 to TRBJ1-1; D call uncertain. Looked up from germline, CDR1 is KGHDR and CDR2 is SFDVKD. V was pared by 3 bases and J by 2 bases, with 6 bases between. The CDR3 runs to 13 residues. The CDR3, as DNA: TGTGCCACCAGTGATGGCCATAACACTGAAGCTTTCTTT. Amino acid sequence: CATSDGHNTEAFF.

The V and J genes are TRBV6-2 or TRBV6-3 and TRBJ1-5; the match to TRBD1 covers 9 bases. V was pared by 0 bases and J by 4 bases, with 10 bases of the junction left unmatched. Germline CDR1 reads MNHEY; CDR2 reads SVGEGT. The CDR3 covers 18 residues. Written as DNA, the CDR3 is TGTGCCAGCAGTTACTCGGGACAGGGAAAACCATATAATCAGCCCCAGCATTTT. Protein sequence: CASSYSGQGKPYNQPQHF.

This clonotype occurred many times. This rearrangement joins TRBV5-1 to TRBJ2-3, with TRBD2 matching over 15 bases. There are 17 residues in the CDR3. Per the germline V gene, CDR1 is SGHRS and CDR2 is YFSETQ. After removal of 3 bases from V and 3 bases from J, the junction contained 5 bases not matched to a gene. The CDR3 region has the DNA TGCGCCAGCAGCTCCGGGACTAGCGGGGGGATTACAGATACGCAGTATTTT. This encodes CASSSGTSGGITDTQYF. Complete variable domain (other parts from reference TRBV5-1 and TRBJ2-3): KAGVTQTPRYLIKTRGQQVTLSCSPISGHRSVSWYQQTPGQGLQFLFEYFSETQRNKGNFPGRFSGRQFSNSRSEMNVSTLELGDSALYLCASSSGTSGGITDTQYFGPGTRLTVL.

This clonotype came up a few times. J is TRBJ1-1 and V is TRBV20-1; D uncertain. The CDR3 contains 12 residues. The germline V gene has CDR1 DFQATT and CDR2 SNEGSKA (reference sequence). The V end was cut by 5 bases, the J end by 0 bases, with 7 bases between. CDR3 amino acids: CSAVGMNTEAFF. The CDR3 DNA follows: TGCAGTGCTGTCGGAATGAACACTGAAGCTTTCTTT.

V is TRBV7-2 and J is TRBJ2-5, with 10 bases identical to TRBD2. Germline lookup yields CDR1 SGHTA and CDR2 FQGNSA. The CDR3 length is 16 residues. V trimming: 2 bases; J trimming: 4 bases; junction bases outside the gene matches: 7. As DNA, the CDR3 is TGTGCCAGCAGCTTATCGACTAGCGGGTCAGGAGAGACCCAGTACTTC. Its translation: CASSLSTSGSGETQYF.

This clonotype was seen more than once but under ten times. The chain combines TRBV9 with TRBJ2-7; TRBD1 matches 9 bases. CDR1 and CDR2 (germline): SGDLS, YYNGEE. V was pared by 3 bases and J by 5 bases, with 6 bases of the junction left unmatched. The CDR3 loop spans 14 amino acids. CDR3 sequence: CASSAGQGLDEQYF. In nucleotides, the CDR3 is TGTGCCAGCAGCGCTGGACAGGGGCTCGACGAGCAGTACTTC.

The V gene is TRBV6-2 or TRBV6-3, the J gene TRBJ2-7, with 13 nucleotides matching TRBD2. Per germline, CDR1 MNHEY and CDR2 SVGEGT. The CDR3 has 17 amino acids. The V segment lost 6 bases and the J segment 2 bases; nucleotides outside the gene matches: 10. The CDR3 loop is CASSLLKLAGGPYEQYF. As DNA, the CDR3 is TGTGCCAGCAGCCTCTTGAAACTAGCGGGAGGGCCCTACGAGCAGTACTTC.

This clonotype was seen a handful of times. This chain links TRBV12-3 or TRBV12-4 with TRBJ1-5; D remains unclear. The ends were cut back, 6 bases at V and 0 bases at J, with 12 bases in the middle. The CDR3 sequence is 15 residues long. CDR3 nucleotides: TGTGCCAGCAGCTCCGGTTCCCTTAGCAATCAGCCCCAGCATTTT. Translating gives CASSSGSLSNQPQHF.

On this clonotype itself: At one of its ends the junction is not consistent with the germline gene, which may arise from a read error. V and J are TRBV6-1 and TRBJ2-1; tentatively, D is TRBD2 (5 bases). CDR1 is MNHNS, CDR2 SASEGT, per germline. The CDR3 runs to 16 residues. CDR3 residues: CASSPGLPTSYNERFF. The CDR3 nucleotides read TGTGCCAGCAGCCCCGGACTGCCAACCTCCTACAATGAGCGGTTCTTC.

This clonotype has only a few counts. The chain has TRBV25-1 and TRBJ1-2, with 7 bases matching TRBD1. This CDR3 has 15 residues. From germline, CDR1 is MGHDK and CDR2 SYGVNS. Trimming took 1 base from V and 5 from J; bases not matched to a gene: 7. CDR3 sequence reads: CASSESGQVGYGYTF. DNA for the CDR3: TGTGCCAGCAGTGAATCCGGACAGGTTGGGTATGGCTACACCTTC.

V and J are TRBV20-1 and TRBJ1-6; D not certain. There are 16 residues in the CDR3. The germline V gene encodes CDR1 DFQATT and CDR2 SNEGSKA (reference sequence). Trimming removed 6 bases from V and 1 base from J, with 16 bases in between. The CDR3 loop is CSASFPPGSYNSPLHF. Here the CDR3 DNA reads TGCAGTGCAAGCTTCCCGCCCGGGTCCTATAATTCACCCCTCCACTTT.

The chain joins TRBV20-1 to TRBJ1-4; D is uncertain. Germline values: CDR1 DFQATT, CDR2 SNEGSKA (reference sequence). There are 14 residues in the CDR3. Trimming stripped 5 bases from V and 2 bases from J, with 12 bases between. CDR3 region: CSAADFGTNEKLFF. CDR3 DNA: TGCAGTGCTGCCGACTTTGGGACTAATGAAAAACTGTTTTTT.

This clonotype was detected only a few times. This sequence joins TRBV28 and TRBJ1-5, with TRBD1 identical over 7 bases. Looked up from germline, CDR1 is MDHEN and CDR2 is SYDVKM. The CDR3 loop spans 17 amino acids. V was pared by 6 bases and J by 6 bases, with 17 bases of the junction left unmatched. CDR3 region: CASSTRGGGPRGQPQHF. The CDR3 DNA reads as TGTGCCAGCAGCACCCGAGGGGGCGGGCCTCGGGGTCAGCCCCAGCATTTT.

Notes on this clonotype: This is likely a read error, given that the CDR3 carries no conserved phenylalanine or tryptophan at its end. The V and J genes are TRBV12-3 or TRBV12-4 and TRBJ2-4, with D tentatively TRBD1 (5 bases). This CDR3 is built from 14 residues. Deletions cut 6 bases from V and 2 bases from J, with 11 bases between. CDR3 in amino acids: CASSQRGTKNIQYL. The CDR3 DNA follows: TGTGCCAGCAGCCAAAGGGGAACCAAAAACATTCAGTACTTG.

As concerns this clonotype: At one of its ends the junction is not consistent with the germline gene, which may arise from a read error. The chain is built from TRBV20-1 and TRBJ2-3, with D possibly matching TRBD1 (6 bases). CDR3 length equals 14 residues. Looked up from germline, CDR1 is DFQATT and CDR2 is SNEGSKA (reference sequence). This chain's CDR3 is CCARGRGFEDTQYF. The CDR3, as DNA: TGCTGTGCTAGGGGCAGGGGATTTGAAGATACGCAGTATTTT.